This TCR beta chain comes out of a study of cytomegalovirus exposure and HLA in healthy donors. The PCR contained 60 Vbeta and 13 Jbeta primers. Assay used: immunoSEQ multiplex PCR; TCRdb lists only in-frame clones, some missing. This sample has 85,000 to 130,000 clones; 78% occur once, and the top ten carry roughly 1.8%. This CDR3 has 15 residues. Per the germline V gene, CDR1 is LGHNA and CDR2 is YSLEER. The J segment lost 3 bases and the V segment lost 3 bases, leaving 3 bases of the junction unmatched. The sequenced sample consisted of PBMCs. The source of this sequence is a woman in her 40s in good health and CMV-seronegative. The V call is TRBV4-3, the J call TRBJ2-2; 8 bases match TRBD2. CDR3 loop: CASSHGRVYTGELFF. The CDR3, as DNA: TGCGCCAGCAGCCACGGGAGGGTCTACACCGGGGAGCTGTTTTTT.